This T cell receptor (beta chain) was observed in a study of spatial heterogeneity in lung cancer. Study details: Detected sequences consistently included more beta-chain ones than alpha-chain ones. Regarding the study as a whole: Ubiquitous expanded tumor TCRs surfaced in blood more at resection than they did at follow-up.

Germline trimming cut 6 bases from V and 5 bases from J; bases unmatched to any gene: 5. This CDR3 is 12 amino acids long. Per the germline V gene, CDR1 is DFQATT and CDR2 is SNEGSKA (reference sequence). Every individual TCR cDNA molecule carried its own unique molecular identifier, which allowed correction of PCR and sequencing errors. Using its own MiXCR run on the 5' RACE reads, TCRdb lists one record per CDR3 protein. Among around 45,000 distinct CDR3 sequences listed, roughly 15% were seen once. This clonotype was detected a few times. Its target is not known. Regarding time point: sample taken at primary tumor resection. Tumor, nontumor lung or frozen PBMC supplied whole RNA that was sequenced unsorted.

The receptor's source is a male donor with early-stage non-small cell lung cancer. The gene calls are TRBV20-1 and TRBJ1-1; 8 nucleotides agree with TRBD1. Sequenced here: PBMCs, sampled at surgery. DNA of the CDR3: TGCAGTGCCAGGGGGGACAGGACTGAAGCTTTCTTT. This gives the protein CSARGDRTEAFF.